This TCR beta chain was obtained from a study of blood T cells in healthy people across ages. The second PCR ran roughly 6 to 11 cycles with a sample-barcoded 5' primer and J-beta primers. MiXCR, run by TCRdb on the 5' RACE reads, gives a single entry per CDR3 protein. Here the sample spans nearly 1 million distinct CDR3 sequences, roughly 51% being singletons. Total RNA extracted from each sample amounted to at least 5.5 micrograms. Sequencing used blood. This TCR derives from a woman between 55 and 75 years old in good health.

DNA for the CDR3: TGTGCCAGCAGTTGGGGACAGTTTGCGGATACGCAGTATTTT. This gives the protein CASSWGQFADTQYF. The chain couples TRBV27 to TRBJ2-3; TRBD1 agrees at 7 bases. CDR3 size: 14 residues. Germline V gene sequence: CDR1 MNHEY, CDR2 SMNVEV (reference sequence). Trimming took 4 bases from V and 6 from J; bases not matched to a gene: 7.